These T cell receptor beta chains were read from a single sample in a study of shared clonotypes between healthy human individuals. TCRdb's copy holds only in-frame clones and misses some; the assay was immunoSEQ multiplex PCR. The table shows around 1.1 million clones, with approximately 80% occurring only once. The sample comprised memory CD4+ T cells from PBMCs. The receptor set was obtained from a man aged 18 to 30 in good health. Some clones in this sample may be carry-over from other donors' samples. Both conserved end residues are part of each CDR3. Each record gives: V gene, CDR3 length, clone size, J gene, D gene, CDR3 DNA, CDR3 protein. The D gene is left open where the match is weak. Clone size is shown for a subset of rows, as once, few, many or a class of expanded clone.

>TRBV4-2|17|.|TRBJ2-1|TRBD2
TGTGCCAGCAGCCAAGATCGCCTAGCGGGAGAGGGCTATGAGCAGTTCTTC
CASSQDRLAGEGYEQFF
>TRBV11-2|19|.|TRBJ2-1|.
TGTGCCAGCAGCTTCGGACGGCTACAAGTTCCGAGCTCCTACAATGAGCAGTTCTTC
CASSFGRLQVPSSYNEQFF
>TRBV2|16|.|TRBJ2-1|TRBD2
TGTGCCAGCAGTGGGGTTGTGGGCGGGGGGTACAATGAGCAGTTCTTC
CASSGVVGGGYNEQFF
>TRBV4-2|15|.|TRBJ2-7|TRBD1
TGTGCCAGCAGCCTGAGACAGGGAACGAGCTACGAGCAGTACTTC
CASSLRQGTSYEQYF
>TRBV9|16|many|TRBJ2-3|.
TGTGCCAGCAGCGACGCTAGCGCCACTAGCACAGATACGCAGTATTTT
CASSDASATSTDTQYF
>TRBV4-1|16|.|TRBJ1-3|.
TGCGCCAGCAGCCAATTGCTCACCTACTCTGGAAACACCATATATTTT
CASSQLLTYSGNTIYF
>TRBV30|14|few|TRBJ2-1|.
TGTGCCTGGAGGGCCCCCACGGCTTACAATGAGCAGTTCTTC
CAWRAPTAYNEQFF
>TRBV30|13|few|TRBJ1-2|.
TGTGCCTGGGACTCGCGGAGGGGCTATGGCTACACCTTC
CAWDSRRGYGYTF
>TRBV5-5|15|.|TRBJ2-3|.
TGTGCCAGCAGCTTGCCCCCCGGACAGTCAGGCACGCAGTATTTT
CASSLPPGQSGTQYF
>TRBV30|14|once|TRBJ2-7|.
TGTGCCTGGAGTGTTTGGGGAGCTGGCTACGAGCAGTACTTC
CAWSVWGAGYEQYF
>TRBV27|16|.|TRBJ1-2|.
TGTGCCAGCACCCCCTCGGGGCAGTTAGCTAACTATGGCTACACCTTC
CASTPSGQLANYGYTF
>TRBV19|13|.|TRBJ2-5|.
TGTGCCAGTAGTACCATGACGGGGGAGACCCAGTACTTC
CASSTMTGETQYF
>TRBV10-3|14|.|TRBJ2-7|TRBD2
TGTGCCATCAGTGAGGGACTAGCGGCCTACGAGCAGTACTTC
CAISEGLAAYEQYF
>TRBV15|14|.|TRBJ1-2|.
TGTGCCACCAGCAGCTTCACAGGGAGGATTGGCTACACCTTC
CATSSFTGRIGYTF
>TRBV5-1|15|.|TRBJ2-7|TRBD1
TGCGCCAGCAGTCCCCGGACAGGTCCTTCCTACGAGCAGTACTTC
CASSPRTGPSYEQYF
>TRBV18|15|.|TRBJ2-1|.
TGTGCCAGCTCCCAGGGTGTGAACTCCTACAATGAGCAGTTCTTC
CASSQGVNSYNEQFF
>TRBV5-1|17|.|TRBJ2-2|TRBD2
TGCGCCAGCAGCTTGGGGGCGGCTAGCGGGAACACCGGGGAGCTGTTTTTT
CASSLGAASGNTGELFF
>TRBV6-1|14|.|TRBJ1-6|.
TGTGCCAGCAGTACCACCTCGGTTTATTCACCCCTCCACTTT
CASSTTSVYSPLHF
>TRBV5-6|15|.|TRBJ1-2|.
TGTGCCAGCAGCCCCCCACCGGGACGCAGCTATGGCTACACCTTC
CASSPPPGRSYGYTF
>TRBV11-2|12|.|TRBJ2-4|.
TGTGCCAGCAGCCCGAGAGGGGCTACTCAGTACTTC
CASSPRGATQYF
>TRBV2|13|.|TRBJ2-5|.
TGTGCCAGCAAGCGCCGGGTCCAAGAGACCCAGTACTTC
CASKRRVQETQYF
>TRBV7-2|14|.|TRBJ1-1|.
TGTGCCAGCAGCTTCGGTTTAACGAACACTGAAGCTTTCTTT
CASSFGLTNTEAFF
>TRBV2|14|once|TRBJ1-2|.
TGTGCCAGCAGTGAATCTGGGGAAACCGGTGGCTACACCTTC
CASSESGETGGYTF
>TRBV7-6|16|.|TRBJ2-2|TRBD2
TGTGCCAGCAGCTTAGAATCTAGCGGGATGGCCGGGGAGCTGTTTTTT
CASSLESSGMAGELFF
>TRBV11-1|13|.|TRBJ2-2|.
TGTGCCAGCAGTTACCGGTACACCGGGGAGCTGTTTTTT
CASSYRYTGELFF
>TRBV7-9|12|.|TRBJ1-4|.
TGTGCCAGCAGCCAAGTTGGTGAAAAACTGTTTTTT
CASSQVGEKLFF
>TRBV7-9|15|.|TRBJ2-7|TRBD1
TGTGCCAGCAGTAAGTTTGAGACAGGGAAGGACGAGCAGTACTTC
CASSKFETGKDEQYF
>TRBV29-1|14|.|TRBJ2-7|TRBD2
TGCAGCGTCTCTAGCGGGCCCAACTCCTACGAGCAGTACTTC
CSVSSGPNSYEQYF
>TRBV7-2|14|.|TRBJ1-4|.
TGTGCCAGCAGACTTGGCTTGGGGATGGAAAAACTGTTTTTT
CASRLGLGMEKLFF
>TRBV7-9|16|.|TRBJ2-2|TRBD2
TGTGCCAGCAGCTTAGGACTAGCGGAGAACACCGGGGAGCTGTTTTTT
CASSLGLAENTGELFF
>TRBV19|15|few|TRBJ1-4|.
TGTGCCAGTAGTGCGTACCCCGCAACTAATGAAAAACTGTTTTTT
CASSAYPATNEKLFF
>TRBV10-3|13|.|TRBJ2-5|.
TGTGCCATCAGTGGTACAGATGAAGAGACCCAGTACTTC
CAISGTDEETQYF
>TRBV29-1|13|.|TRBJ1-4|.
TGCAGCGTTGGACACCGGCCGAATGAAAAACTGTTTTTT
CSVGHRPNEKLFF
>TRBV27|16|once|TRBJ2-7|TRBD2
TGTGCCAGCAGGGAGGGACTAGCGGGAAGCTCCTACGAGCAGTACTTC
CASREGLAGSSYEQYF
>TRBV25-1|16|.|TRBJ2-7|.
TGTGCCAGCAGTGAATTCGGGGCAGGGCAGACCTACGAGCAGTACTTC
CASSEFGAGQTYEQYF
>TRBV5-6|14|.|TRBJ2-7|TRBD2
TGTGCCAGCCACGGGGTAGCGGGAATCTACGAGCAGTACTTC
CASHGVAGIYEQYF
>TRBV6-5|15|.|TRBJ1-2|.
TGTGCCAGCAGTTACTCGGAGCACCCGAGGGGAGGCTACACCTTC
CASSYSEHPRGGYTF